Listed below are T cell receptor beta chains from one sample, sequenced in a study of cytomegalovirus exposure and HLA in healthy donors. Libraries were prepared by immunoSEQ multiplex PCR; TCRdb keeps only in-frame clonotypes and omits some of them. The sample includes 90,000 to 140,000 clones, around four fifths of them seen just once. Sequencing was done on a sample of PBMCs. Receptors originate from a woman aged 40 to 55 in good health and CMV-seropositive. Both conserved end residues are part of each CDR3. The D gene is left open where the match is weak. Not every row has a clone size; where given, it reads once, few, many or a size class.

J	V	size	D	CDR3	DNA
TRBJ2-1	TRBV2	NA	TRBD2	CASTTSGYNEQFF	TGTGCCAGCACAACTAGCGGTTACAATGAGCAGTTCTTC
TRBJ2-7	TRBV5-1	once	TRBD1	CASSYEDRADEQYF	TGCGCCAGCAGCTATGAGGACAGGGCCGACGAGCAGTACTTC
TRBJ2-2	TRBV29-1	NA	TRBD1	CSVKGTGGEGDAGELFF	TGCAGCGTTAAAGGGACAGGGGGCGAGGGGGATGCCGGGGAGCTGTTTTTT
TRBJ2-7	TRBV11-2	NA	TRBD2	CASSLEVGSSGVSYEQYF	TGTGCCAGCAGCTTAGAAGTTGGGTCTAGCGGGGTCTCCTACGAGCAGTACTTC
TRBJ2-1	TRBV29-1	NA	NA	CSVERAAAMFIEQFF	TGCAGCGTTGAACGAGCGGCCGCCATGTTTATTGAGCAGTTCTTC
TRBJ2-7	TRBV6-1	NA	NA	CASSARISQRSTYEQYF	TGTGCCAGCAGTGCTCGGATCTCACAGCGGAGCACCTACGAGCAGTACTTC
TRBJ2-2	TRBV5-6	NA	TRBD2	CASSLSSGRTNTGELFF	TGTGCCAGCAGCTTGTCAAGCGGGAGGACGAACACCGGGGAGCTGTTTTTT
TRBJ2-7	TRBV7-9	NA	NA	CASSPRQIGDEQYF	TGTGCCAGCAGCCCGAGACAGATCGGCGACGAGCAGTACTTC
TRBJ2-7	TRBV4-3	NA	TRBD1	CASSQDYPGGNYEQYF	TGCGCCAGCAGCCAAGATTATCCAGGGGGTAATTACGAGCAGTACTTC
TRBJ1-1	TRBV2	once	NA	CASSEYLQGNTEAFF	TGTGCCAGCAGTGAGTATTTGCAGGGAAACACTGAAGCTTTCTTT
TRBJ1-1	TRBV7-9	NA	NA	CASSLEGGTEAFF	TGTGCCAGCAGCTTAGAAGGGGGCACTGAAGCTTTCTTT
TRBJ2-1	TRBV27	NA	TRBD2	CASSLTAGLKISYNEQFF	TGTGCCAGCAGTCTTACGGCGGGACTAAAAATTTCCTACAATGAGCAGTTCTTC
TRBJ2-5	TRBV9	NA	NA	CASSVGGAIGGTQYF	TGTGCCAGCAGCGTAGGTGGGGCTATCGGCGGGACCCAGTACTTC
TRBJ2-7	TRBV4-2	once	NA	CASSQDQYEQYF	TGTGCCAGCAGCCAAGATCAGTACGAGCAGTACTTC
TRBJ1-1	TRBV28	NA	NA	CASSQTPPNTEAFF	TGTGCCAGCAGCCAAACTCCCCCAAACACTGAAGCTTTCTTT
TRBJ1-4	TRBV2	NA	TRBD1	CASRDRGEKLFF	TGTGCCAGCAGGGACAGGGGCGAAAAACTGTTTTTT
TRBJ1-1	TRBV15	few	TRBD1	CATSSRDRGPKTDTEAFF	TGTGCCACCAGCAGCCGGGACAGGGGACCTAAGACCGACACTGAAGCTTTCTTT
TRBJ1-2	TRBV4-1	NA	NA	CASRAGLSRVHNYGYTF	TGCGCCAGCAGGGCTGGCCTTAGCAGGGTTCATAACTATGGCTACACCTTC
TRBJ2-7	TRBV10-2	NA	TRBD1	CASRTNDRGYEQYF	TGCGCCAGCAGGACTAACGACAGGGGATACGAGCAGTACTTC
TRBJ1-1	TRBV7-9	NA	NA	CASSLLGQSNTEAFF	TGTGCCAGCAGCTTACTAGGACAGTCGAACACTGAAGCTTTCTTT
TRBJ2-1	TRBV19	few	NA	CASRYRDPVLNEQFF	TGTGCCAGCCGGTATCGGGATCCGGTACTTAATGAGCAGTTCTTC
TRBJ1-6	TRBV29-1	few	NA	CSASDSANSPLHF	TGCAGCGCTTCGGACAGTGCTAATTCACCCCTCCACTTT
TRBJ1-5	TRBV7-3	NA	NA	CASSLGRDQPQHF	TGTGCCAGCAGCTTAGGCAGGGATCAGCCTCAGCATTTT
TRBJ1-5	TRBV19	NA	NA	CASRPGGGRDSNQPQHF	TGTGCCAGTAGACCGGGGGGGGGCCGGGATAGCAATCAGCCCCAGCATTTT
TRBJ2-1	TRBV27	few	TRBD2	CASKFRAGGYNEQFF	TGTGCCAGCAAGTTTCGGGCGGGAGGTTACAATGAGCAGTTCTTC
TRBJ2-1	TRBV7-9	NA	NA	CASSSDRNEQFF	TGTGCCAGCAGCTCCGACAGGAATGAGCAGTTCTTC
TRBJ2-1	TRBV6-4	NA	NA	CASSEDGAPYNEQFF	TGTGCCAGCAGTGAAGATGGGGCCCCATACAATGAGCAGTTCTTC
TRBJ2-3	TRBV9	NA	NA	CASSGEAGPITDTQYF	TGTGCCAGCAGCGGAGAGGCGGGACCTATCACAGATACGCAGTATTTT
TRBJ1-5	TRBV4-2	NA	TRBD1	CASSLGQGVRPQHF	TGTGCCAGCAGCCTGGGACAGGGGGTCCGGCCCCAGCATTTT
TRBJ1-4	TRBV27	once	TRBD1	CASSLRQGRRPTTNEKLFF	TGTGCCAGCAGTCTAAGACAGGGACGAAGACCTACAACTAATGAAAAACTGTTTTTT
TRBJ1-5	TRBV2	NA	TRBD1	CASSKTGIGQPQHF	TGTGCCAGCTCAAAGACAGGGATTGGACAGCCCCAGCATTTT
TRBJ2-5	TRBV5-1	few	TRBD1	CASSSRSDRDPRETQYF	TGCGCCAGCAGCTCCCGGTCGGACAGGGATCCCCGAGAGACCCAGTACTTC
TRBJ2-7	TRBV10-3	NA	TRBD1	CAISEGQGASYEQYF	TGTGCCATCAGTGAGGGACAGGGGGCCTCCTACGAGCAGTACTTC
TRBJ2-7	TRBV25-1	NA	TRBD1	CASSRTLGQGNEQYF	TGTGCCAGCAGCCGGACACTGGGACAGGGGAACGAGCAGTACTTC